The 20 T cell receptor beta chains presented below share a single source sample, sequenced in a study of Graves' ophthalmopathy and Graves' hyperthyroidism. Transcripts of RNA were the source for amplifying TCR beta CDR3 regions. Amplification began with first-round RT-PCR using HTBI primers, then second-round multiplex PCR was performed. TCRdb fed the multiplex PCR reads into MiXCR, producing one record per CDR3 protein. The repertoire holds some 410,000 distinct CDR3 sequences, approximately 21% seen once, with roughly 3.2% in the top ten. The sample comprised peripheral blood. The source of these receptors is a woman under 30 with stable Graves' hyperthyroidism.

This clonotype has ten or more counts. CDR3 in amino acids: CASGQETYEQYF. CDR3 nucleotides: TGTGCCAGCGGGCAAGAGACCTACGAGCAGTACTTC. V and J are TRBV2 and TRBJ2-7; no clear D. Trimming stripped 8 bases from V and 2 bases from J, with 10 bases between. The CDR3 extends over 12 amino acids. The germline V gene has CDR1 SNHLY and CDR2 FYNNEI.

Points on this clonotype: A read error may explain this, as a much larger clone is one base away. CDR3 DNA: TGTGCCAGCAGCTTTACAGGGACCGAGCAGTACTTC. This codes for CASSFTGTEQYF. The rearrangement uses TRBV7-2 and TRBJ2-7; maybe TRBD1 (6 bases). The CDR3 length is 12 residues. V lost 3 bases and J lost 6, with 9 bases in between. CDR1 and CDR2 from the germline V gene are SGHTA and FQGNSA.

CDR3 nucleotides: TGTGCCAGCAGCCCTCCCCGAGGACTGAACACTGAAGCTTTCTTT. This codes for CASSPPRGLNTEAFF. The rearrangement links TRBV6-1 to TRBJ1-1, with D unresolved. This CDR3 contains 15 residues. Trimming removed 6 bases at V and 0 bases at J, with 14 bases between. Germline-derived CDR1 and CDR2 are MNHNS and SASEGT.

This clonotype was counted ten times or more. This chain uses TRBV20-1 with TRBJ2-7, with TRBD1 matching over 11 bases. V trimming: 3 bases; J trimming: 3 bases; junction bases outside the gene matches: 4. Germline values: CDR1 DFQATT, CDR2 SNEGSKA (reference sequence). This CDR3 has 14 residues. The DNA of the CDR3 is TGCAGTGCTAGGCTCGGGACAGGGGGCTACGAGCAGTACTTC. Its protein is CSARLGTGGYEQYF.

This clonotype was recorded at least ten times. The chain joins TRBV6-2 or TRBV6-3 to TRBJ1-6, with 7 positions matching TRBD1. The CDR3 is 12 residues long. In germline, CDR1 is MNHEY, CDR2 SVGEGT. J lost 16 bases, V lost 2 bases, and 5 bases had no gene match. CDR3: CASSYNRGRLHF. CDR3 bases: TGTGCCAGCAGTTACAACAGGGGAAGACTCCACTTT.

This clonotype was counted only a few times. Lacking the conserved final phenylalanine or tryptophan, this CDR3 likely reflects a read error. This chain links TRBV18 with TRBJ2-5, with 8 bases that match TRBD1. This CDR3 comprises 15 residues. Trimming removed 3 bases from V and 1 base from J; junction bases left unmatched: 4. Germline V gene lookup returns CDR1 KGHSH and CDR2 LQKENI. For the CDR3, the DNA is TGTGCCAGCTCACCGGGGACAGGATTCCAAGAGACCCAGTACTCC. Its translation: CASSPGTGFQETQYS.

This clonotype showed up many times. The V gene is TRBV5-1, the J gene TRBJ2-5; TRBD2 aligns across 8 bases. Looked up from germline, CDR1 is SGHRS and CDR2 is YFSETQ. The junction had 9 bases not matched to a gene; V was cut back by 6 bases and J by 2 bases. The CDR3 totals 15 residues. Here the CDR3 reads CASKGAGVLQETQYF. The CDR3 DNA is TGCGCCAGCAAAGGAGCGGGGGTCTTACAAGAGACCCAGTACTTC. The whole variable domain, filled in from reference TRBV5-1 and TRBJ2-5, reads KAGVTQTPRYLIKTRGQQVTLSCSPISGHRSVSWYQQTPGQGLQFLFEYFSETQRNKGNFPGRFSGRQFSNSRSEMNVSTLELGDSALYLCASKGAGVLQETQYFGPGTRLLVL.

This clonotype showed up just once. CDR3 bases: TGCAGTGCCGGCAAGGACGACAGGGGCGCCGGTGTCTACGAGCAGTACTTC. Its protein is CSAGKDDRGAGVYEQYF. The chain couples TRBV20-1 to TRBJ2-7; 8 positions agree with TRBD1. Germline lookup yields CDR1 DFQATT and CDR2 SNEGSKA (reference sequence). The CDR3 contains 17 residues. V lost 6 bases, J lost 3 bases, and 19 bases stayed unmatched.

This clonotype showed up many times. The J gene is TRBJ1-2, the V gene TRBV2; 7 bases agree with TRBD1. After removal of 6 bases from V and 8 bases from J, the junction contained 3 bases not matched to a gene. CDR3 size: 11 residues. The V gene's germline CDR1 is SNHLY and CDR2 FYNNEI. CDR3 nucleotides: TGTGCCAGCAGGAACAGGGGCGGCTACACCTTC. Its protein is CASRNRGGYTF. Full variable domain (remainder filled in from reference TRBV2 and TRBJ1-2): EPEVTQTPSHQVTQMGQEVILRCVPISNHLYFYWYRQILGQKVEFLVSFYNNEISEKSEIFDDQFSVERPDGSNFTLKIRSTKLEDSAMYFCASRNRGGYTFGSGTRLTVV.

At least ten counts were recorded for this clonotype. The chain uses TRBV18 and TRBJ2-5; 8 nucleotides match TRBD2. Germline V gene sequence: CDR1 KGHSH, CDR2 LQKENI. With V trimmed by 4 bases and J by 5 bases, 6 bases remained unmatched. The CDR3 spans 14 residues. CDR3 nucleotide sequence: TGTGCCAGCTCACGGATCGGGAGGGCGGAGACCCAGTACTTC. Protein product: CASSRIGRAETQYF.

This clonotype was seen at least ten times. J is TRBJ1-1 and V is TRBV15; D gene uncertain. Trimming removed 1 base from V and 1 base from J, with 10 bases in between. Germline V CDR1 and CDR2: LNHNV, YYDKDF (reference sequence). The CDR3 spans 15 residues. CDR3 in DNA: TGTGCCACCAGCAGAGCTCACACCAAGAACACTGAAGCTTTCTTT. This codes for CATSRAHTKNTEAFF.

The chain joins TRBV5-1 to TRBJ2-7, with D possibly matching TRBD1 (5 bases). The CDR3 runs to 14 residues. Germline values: CDR1 SGHRS, CDR2 YFSETQ. V lost 3 bases and J lost 0, with 10 bases in between. The CDR3 bases are TGCGCCAGCAGCTATGAGACAGACTCCTACGAGCAGTACTTC. Translated: CASSYETDSYEQYF.

This chain joins TRBV6-2 or TRBV6-3 and TRBJ1-1, with a possible D match to TRBD1 (5 bases). The V end was cut by 7 bases, the J end by 4 bases, with 19 bases between. CDR3 length: 15 amino acids. CDR1 and CDR2 (germline): MNHEY, SVGEGT. Here the CDR3 reads CASTTPSGAGTEAFF. The DNA for the CDR3 is TGTGCCAGCACCACCCCATCCGGGGCAGGCACTGAAGCTTTCTTT.

This chain joins TRBV20-1 and TRBJ2-3; D gene ambiguous. This CDR3 spans 13 amino acids. Per the germline V gene, CDR1 is DFQATT and CDR2 is SNEGSKA (reference sequence). V was pared by 6 bases and J by 6 bases, with 16 bases between. The CDR3 spells CSASSYAKDTQYF. Written as DNA, the CDR3 is TGCAGTGCCTCGTCATACGCTAAGGATACGCAGTATTTT.

This clonotype was detected ten times or more. The chain is built from TRBV2 and TRBJ1-2; tentatively, D is TRBD1 (5 bases). The CDR3 length is 13 residues. Germline lookup yields CDR1 SNHLY and CDR2 FYNNEI. Trimming took off 3 bases at V and 8 bases at J, with 13 bases between the two ends. The CDR3 DNA follows: TGTGCCAGCAGTGAGACAGCCCGAGTGGGCTACACCTTC. This codes for CASSETARVGYTF.

This clonotype has a count of ten or more. The gene calls are TRBV20-1 and TRBJ2-2; tentative D call: TRBD1 (6 bases). The germline CDR1 and CDR2 sequences are DFQATT and SNEGSKA (reference sequence). The CDR3 sequence is 13 residues long. The V end lost 7 bases, the J end lost 0 bases, and 9 bases lay between the germline ends. CDR3 sequence (DNA): TGCAGTGGTGGGACAACGAACACCGGGGAGCTGTTTTTT. It is translated as CSGGTTNTGELFF.

This clonotype has at least ten counts. This chain joins TRBV6-6 and TRBJ2-2; 13 positions match TRBD2. Per the germline V gene, CDR1 is MNHNY and CDR2 is SVGAGI (reference sequence). The CDR3 is 20 residues long. V trimming: 6 bases; J trimming: 4 bases; junction bases outside the gene matches: 17. CDR3 in DNA: TGTGCCAGCAGGGCGATCAGGACTAGCGGGAGTCGGGTCGGCACCGGGGAGCTGTTTTTT. Its translation is CASRAIRTSGSRVGTGELFF.

V usage is TRBV6-2 or TRBV6-3 and J usage is TRBJ2-2, with TRBD1 matching 10 bases. Per the germline V gene, CDR1 is MNHEY and CDR2 is SVGEGT. The CDR3 runs to 14 residues. Trimming took 9 bases from V and 6 from J; bases not matched to a gene: 7. The CDR3 DNA reads TGTGCCAGTAAACCGGGACAGGGGTCCGGGGAGCTGTTTTTT. It codes for CASKPGQGSGELFF.

In its sample, this clonotype was seen many times. The chain combines TRBV12-5 with TRBJ2-7; 7 bases line up with TRBD2. This CDR3 is 14 amino acids long. J was trimmed by 5 bases and V by 2 bases; bases with no gene match: 6. Germline assignment: CDR1 LGHNT and CDR2 FRNRAP. The CDR3 is CASGLSRGIHEQYF. In DNA form, the CDR3 reads TGTGCTAGTGGTTTGTCGCGGGGGATCCACGAGCAGTACTTC.

The gene calls are TRBV6-5 and TRBJ2-5; D tentatively fits TRBD1 or TRBD2 (5 bases each). V lost 1 base to trimming and J lost 4 bases, with 13 bases between them. Germline V lookup: CDR1 MNHEY, CDR2 SVGAGI. The CDR3 loop spans 15 amino acids. This CDR3 reads CASSYLGLGGETQYF. The CDR3 nucleotides read TGTGCCAGCAGTTACTTAGGGCTTGGGGGAGAGACCCAGTACTTC.